One sample yielded the 11 T cell receptor beta chains listed below, sequenced in a study of human T cells and chemical hapten exposure. The time point: patch test 2, 6 weeks after DPC sensitization. The treatment denotes: therapeutic diphenylcyclopropenone sensitization with weekly scalp DPC. TCRdb re-called the RACE reads through MiXCR, storing one row per CDR3 protein. The sample records about 42,000 distinct CDR3 sequences, 8.9% being singletons. Sequenced material: whole blood, taken in connection with sensitization to the hapten diphenylcyclopropenone (DPC). These receptors were obtained from a woman aged 35 to 49 with alopecia areata. Some clones in this sample may be carry-over from other donors' samples.

The rearrangement joins TRBV20-1 to TRBJ2-7; 8 bases agree with TRBD2. This CDR3 is 13 amino acids long. The ends lost 6 bases at V and 4 bases at J; junction bases unmatched: 8. Per germline, CDR1 DFQATT and CDR2 SNEGSKA (reference sequence). For the CDR3, the DNA is TGCAGTGCCCAAGGGACTAGTGATTACGAGCAGTACTTC. Encoded protein: CSAQGTSDYEQYF.

This clonotype was counted at least ten times. The chain employs TRBV5-4 and TRBJ2-2; 9 bases line up with TRBD2. This CDR3 contains 18 residues. Germline V gene data show CDR1 as SGHNT and CDR2 as YYREEE (reference sequence). The V gene end was trimmed by 2 bases and the J gene end by 6 bases; junction bases not matched to a gene: 14. CDR3 in amino acids: CASSFPGLAGARPGELFF. Here the CDR3 DNA reads TGTGCCAGCAGCTTCCCTGGGTTAGCGGGGGCTCGACCCGGGGAGCTGTTTTTT.

This clonotype showed up just a few times. Germline and junction disagree at one end, which may indicate a read error. The CDR3 protein is CSASPGNAIYF. In DNA form, the CDR3 reads TGCAGTGCATCTCCCGGAAACGCCATATATTTT. The chain carries TRBV20-1 and TRBJ1-3, with D hard to call. Per the germline V gene, CDR1 is DFQATT and CDR2 is SNEGSKA (reference sequence). CDR3 length: 11 residues.

The V gene is TRBV4-1, the J gene TRBJ2-3, with TRBD2 as a possible D gene (5 bases). This CDR3 has 15 amino acids. Trimming removed 0 bases at V and 1 base at J, with 8 bases between. Germline-derived CDR1 and CDR2 are MGHRA and YSYEKL. CDR3 loop: CASSQEWRGTDTQYF. The CDR3 DNA follows: TGCGCCAGCAGCCAAGAGTGGCGGGGCACAGATACGCAGTATTTT.

This clonotype was detected ten times or more. This chain connects TRBV20-1 to TRBJ1-5, with 11 bases aligning to TRBD1. Germline-derived CDR1 and CDR2 are DFQATT and SNEGSKA (reference sequence). The CDR3 consists of 16 residues. J lost 4 bases, V lost 6 bases, and 11 bases had no gene match. This chain's CDR3 is CSATLRRDRGNQPQHF. CDR3 sequence (DNA): TGCAGTGCGACCCTTAGACGGGACAGGGGGAATCAGCCCCAGCATTTT.

This clonotype appeared many times. V and J are TRBV7-6 and TRBJ2-3, with D perhaps TRBD2 (6 bases). V gave up 5 bases and J gave up 6 bases, with 12 bases separating them. Germline lookup yields CDR1 SGHVS and CDR2 FNYEAQ. The CDR3 totals 13 residues. As DNA, the CDR3 is TGTGCCAGCAGCGCCGGGACTCTTGATACGCAGTATTTT. Its protein product is CASSAGTLDTQYF.

This clonotype was observed a single time. The chain employs TRBV29-1 and TRBJ2-7; possibly TRBD2 for D (6 bases). V was pared by 2 bases and J by 4 bases, with 9 bases between. There are 12 residues in the CDR3. The germline CDR1 and CDR2 sequences are SQVTM and ANQGSEA. The chain's CDR3 is CSVEREDYEQYF. The CDR3 DNA is TGCAGCGTTGAAAGGGAGGATTACGAGCAGTACTTC.

This clonotype was found a few times. The chain has TRBV20-1 and TRBJ1-2, with no clear D. The CDR3 length is 15 residues. CDR1 and CDR2 from the germline V gene are DFQATT and SNEGSKA (reference sequence). Trimming took off 0 bases at V and 4 bases at J, with 15 bases between the two ends. The CDR3 region has the DNA TGCAGTGCTAGAGAAAGTAGTACTGCTTCCTATGGCTACACCTTC. This gives the protein CSARESSTASYGYTF.

This clonotype was seen ten or more times. The chain combines TRBV6-2 or TRBV6-3 with TRBJ1-1, with D perhaps matching TRBD1 (5 bases). Trimming shortened V by 6 bases and J by 4 bases, and 15 bases separated the two germline ends. CDR3 length: 14 residues. Germline V gene lookup returns CDR1 MNHEY and CDR2 SVGEGT. This CDR3 is CASRKGAWSTEAFF. CDR3 nucleotide sequence: TGTGCCAGCAGGAAAGGGGCGTGGAGCACTGAAGCTTTCTTT.

This clonotype was seen more than once but under ten times. The V gene is TRBV7-6, the J gene TRBJ1-1; D possibly corresponds to TRBD1 (5 bases). Germline V gene data show CDR1 as SGHVS and CDR2 as FNYEAQ. Trimming stripped 4 bases from V and 4 bases from J, with 10 bases between. The CDR3 runs 13 residues. The CDR3 protein is CASSWGTATEAFF. The CDR3 region has the DNA TGTGCCAGCAGCTGGGGGACGGCCACTGAAGCTTTCTTT.

This clonotype was seen ten or more times. J is TRBJ1-1 and V is TRBV4-3; the D is unclear. The CDR3 length is 14 residues. Germline-derived CDR1 and CDR2 are LGHNA and YSLEER. With 4 bases removed from V and 2 bases from J, the gap between germline ends came to 11 bases. The CDR3 nucleotides are TGCGCCAGCAGCCCGCCGGGAGCTAACACTGAAGCTTTCTTT. Amino acids: CASSPPGANTEAFF.